Listed below are T cell receptor beta chains from one sample, sequenced in a study of blood T cell repertoires in COVID-19. Assay: immunoSEQ multiplex PCR; the TCRdb copy retains only in-frame clones and omits some. The data show 240,000 or so clones, 70% to 90% seen once. The sample taken for sequencing was PBMCs or T cells enriched from blood (not recorded which). The receptors here all came from a man aged 45-60 years who had been exposed to COVID-19. The CDR3 runs from the conserved cysteine through the conserved F or W. Each record gives: clone size, V gene, J gene, D gene, CDR3 DNA, CDR3 protein. D genes are given only for firm matches. Size tells how often a clone was seen (once, few, many) or the class of an expanded clone, and some rows leave it out.

once	TRBV28	TRBJ1-1	.	TGTGCCAGCAGTAACCTACCGGGACTAACGGGAACTGAAGCTTTCTTT	CASSNLPGLTGTEAFF
.	TRBV30	TRBJ1-1	TRBD1	TGTGCCTGGAGTGTCGGTTTCGGACAGGCGAACACTGAAGCTTTCTTT	CAWSVGFGQANTEAFF
.	TRBV18	TRBJ1-2	TRBD1	TGTGCCAGCTCACCGGGACAGGGGATAAACTATGGCTACACCTTC	CASSPGQGINYGYTF
.	TRBV4-1	TRBJ2-2	.	TGCGCCAGCCACAGGGGGGGGCGCGGCCATAGCACCGGGGAGCTGTTTTTT	CASHRGGRGHSTGELFF
.	TRBV4-2	TRBJ1-1	.	TGTGCCAGCAGCCCCCGGACAGATATGAACACTGAAGCTTTCTTT	CASSPRTDMNTEAFF
.	TRBV5-6	TRBJ1-4	TRBD1	TGTGCCAGCAGCTTGGCCGGGTTCGGGACAGCTAATGAAAAACTGTTTTTT	CASSLAGFGTANEKLFF
.	TRBV2	TRBJ1-2	.	TGTGCCAGCAGTGCTAGACAGCGGGACTATGGCTACACCTTC	CASSARQRDYGYTF
.	TRBV5-1	TRBJ1-3	.	TGCGCCAGCAGCTTGGCCGGGGTGAAATACGGAAACACCATATATTTT	CASSLAGVKYGNTIYF
.	TRBV6-1	TRBJ1-1	.	TGTGCCAGCAGTGAAGTTGGAGTGCACACTGAAGCTTTCTTT	CASSEVGVHTEAFF
.	TRBV6-5	TRBJ1-5	.	TGTGCCAGCAGTTACTCGGCGGGAACAAATCAGCCCCAGCATTTT	CASSYSAGTNQPQHF
once	TRBV6-1	TRBJ1-2	.	TGTGCCAGCAGTGTTCCCCCCAGGAGAGTAGGGGCTAACTATGGCTACACCTTC	CASSVPPRRVGANYGYTF
.	TRBV12-5	TRBJ2-1	TRBD1	TGTGCTAGTGGACCGGACAGGATCAATGAGCAGTTCTTC	CASGPDRINEQFF
few	TRBV24-1	TRBJ1-5	.	TGTGCCACCAGTGATCTCAATCAGCCCCAGCATTTT	CATSDLNQPQHF
.	TRBV18	TRBJ1-1	.	TGTGCCAGCTCACCACCCGGGTTAATCACTGAAGCTTTCTTT	CASSPPGLITEAFF
.	TRBV5-6	TRBJ2-7	.	TGTGCCAGCAGCTCCCCGAGGGGGGGCCGCGAGCAGTACTTC	CASSSPRGGREQYF
.	TRBV28	TRBJ2-7	TRBD1	TGTGCCAGCAGTTTATTGTTCCGGACAGGGGGCCGCGAGCAGTACTTC	CASSLLFRTGGREQYF
.	TRBV7-8	TRBJ2-7	.	TGTGCCAGCAGCTTAGCCGGGGTGAGGACCTACGAGCAGTACTTC	CASSLAGVRTYEQYF
.	TRBV7-2	TRBJ1-2	TRBD1	TGTGCCAGCAGCTTAGTGGCGACAGGGTGGGGCTACACCTTC	CASSLVATGWGYTF
.	TRBV29-1	TRBJ2-2	.	TGCAGCGCTAGCAGGGGCATCGTGGCCGGGGAGCTGTTTTTT	CSASRGIVAGELFF
.	TRBV27	TRBJ2-1	TRBD2	TGTGCCAGCAGTTTATCCCGACCACTACTAGCGGGAGACCTCAATGAGCAGTTCTTC	CASSLSRPLLAGDLNEQFF